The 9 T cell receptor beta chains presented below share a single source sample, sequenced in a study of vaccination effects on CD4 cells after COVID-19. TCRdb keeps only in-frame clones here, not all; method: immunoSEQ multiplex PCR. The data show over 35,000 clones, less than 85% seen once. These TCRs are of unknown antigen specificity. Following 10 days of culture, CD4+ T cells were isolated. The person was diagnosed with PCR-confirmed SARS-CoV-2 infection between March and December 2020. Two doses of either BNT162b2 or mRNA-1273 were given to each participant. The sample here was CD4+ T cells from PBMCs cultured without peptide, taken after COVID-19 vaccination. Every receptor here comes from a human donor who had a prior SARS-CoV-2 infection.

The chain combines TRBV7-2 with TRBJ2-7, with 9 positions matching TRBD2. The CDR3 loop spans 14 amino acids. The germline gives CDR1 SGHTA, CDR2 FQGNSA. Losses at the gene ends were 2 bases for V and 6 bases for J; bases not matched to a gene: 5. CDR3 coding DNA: TGTGCCAGCAGCTTAACAAAGCGGGAGGTCGAGCAGTACTTC. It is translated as CASSLTKREVEQYF.

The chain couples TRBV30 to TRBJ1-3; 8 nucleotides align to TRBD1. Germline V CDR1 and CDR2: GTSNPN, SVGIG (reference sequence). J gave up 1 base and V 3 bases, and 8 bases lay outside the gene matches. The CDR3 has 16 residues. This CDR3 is CAWRGTGGWSGNTIYF. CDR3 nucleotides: TGTGCCTGGAGGGGAACAGGGGGATGGTCTGGAAACACCATATATTTT. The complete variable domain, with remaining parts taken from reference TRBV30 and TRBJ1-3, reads SQTIHQWPATLVQPVGSPLSLECTVEGTSNPNLYWYRQAAGRGLQLLFYSVGIGQISSEVPQNLSASRPQDRQFILSSKKLLLSDSGFYLCAWRGTGGWSGNTIYFGEGSWLTVV.

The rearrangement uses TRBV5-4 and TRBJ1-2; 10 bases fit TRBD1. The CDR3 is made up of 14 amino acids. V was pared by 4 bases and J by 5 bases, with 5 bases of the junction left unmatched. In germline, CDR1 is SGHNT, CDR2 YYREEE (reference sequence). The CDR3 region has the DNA TGTGCCAGCAGCGTGGGGGGACAGGGGTATGGCTACACCTTC. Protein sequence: CASSVGGQGYGYTF.

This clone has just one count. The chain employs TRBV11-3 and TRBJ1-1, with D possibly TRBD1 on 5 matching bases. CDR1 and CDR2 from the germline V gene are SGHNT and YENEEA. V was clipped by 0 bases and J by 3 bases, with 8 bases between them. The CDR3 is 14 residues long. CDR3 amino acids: CASSLEGQDTEAFF. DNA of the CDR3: TGTGCCAGCAGCTTAGAGGGGCAAGACACTGAAGCTTTCTTT.

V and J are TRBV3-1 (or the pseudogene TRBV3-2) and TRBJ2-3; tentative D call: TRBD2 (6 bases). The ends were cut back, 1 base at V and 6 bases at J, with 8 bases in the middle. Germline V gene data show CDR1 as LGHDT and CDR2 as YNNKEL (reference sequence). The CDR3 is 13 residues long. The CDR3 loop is CASSQAGGDTQYF. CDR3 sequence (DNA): TGTGCCAGCAGCCAAGCCGGGGGTGATACGCAGTATTTT.

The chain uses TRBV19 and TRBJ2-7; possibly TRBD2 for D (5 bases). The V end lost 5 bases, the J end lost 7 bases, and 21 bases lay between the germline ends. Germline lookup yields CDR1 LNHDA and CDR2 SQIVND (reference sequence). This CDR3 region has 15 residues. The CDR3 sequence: CASSARLVMSGEQYF. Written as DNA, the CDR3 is TGTGCCAGTAGTGCCCGCCTAGTGATGTCGGGGGAGCAGTACTTC.

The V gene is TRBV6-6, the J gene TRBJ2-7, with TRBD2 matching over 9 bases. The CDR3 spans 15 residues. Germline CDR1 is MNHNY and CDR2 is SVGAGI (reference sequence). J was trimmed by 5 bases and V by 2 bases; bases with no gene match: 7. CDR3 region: CASSYPSGTTHEQYF. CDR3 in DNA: TGTGCCAGCAGTTACCCTAGCGGGACCACCCACGAGCAGTACTTC.

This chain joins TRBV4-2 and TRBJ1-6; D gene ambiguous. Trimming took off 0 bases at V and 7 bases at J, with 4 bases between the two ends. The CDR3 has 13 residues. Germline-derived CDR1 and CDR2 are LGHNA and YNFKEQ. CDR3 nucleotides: TGTGCCAGCAGCCAAGAGGGAAATTCACCCCTCCACTTT. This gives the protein CASSQEGNSPLHF.

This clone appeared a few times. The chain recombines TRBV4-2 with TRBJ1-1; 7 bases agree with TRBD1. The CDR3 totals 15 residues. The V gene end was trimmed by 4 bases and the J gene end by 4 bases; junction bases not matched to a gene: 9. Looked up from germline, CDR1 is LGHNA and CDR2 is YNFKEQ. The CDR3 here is CASSLDRAGGTEAFF. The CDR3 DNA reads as TGTGCCAGCAGCCTCGACAGGGCGGGGGGCACTGAAGCTTTCTTT.